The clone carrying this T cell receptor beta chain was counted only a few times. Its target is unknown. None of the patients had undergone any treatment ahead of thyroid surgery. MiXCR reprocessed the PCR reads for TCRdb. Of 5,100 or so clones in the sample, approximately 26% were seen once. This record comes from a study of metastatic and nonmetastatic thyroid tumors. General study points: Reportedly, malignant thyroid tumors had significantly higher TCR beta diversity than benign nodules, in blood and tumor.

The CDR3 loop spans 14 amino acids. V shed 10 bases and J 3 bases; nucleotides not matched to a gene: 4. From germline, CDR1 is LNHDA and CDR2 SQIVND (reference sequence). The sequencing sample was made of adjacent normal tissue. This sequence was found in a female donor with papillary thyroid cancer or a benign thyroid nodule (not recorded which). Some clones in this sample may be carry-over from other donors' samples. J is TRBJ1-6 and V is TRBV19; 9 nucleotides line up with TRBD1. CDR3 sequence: CATGTGLYNSPLHF. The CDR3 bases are TGTGCCACCGGGACAGGGCTCTATAATTCACCCCTCCACTTT.